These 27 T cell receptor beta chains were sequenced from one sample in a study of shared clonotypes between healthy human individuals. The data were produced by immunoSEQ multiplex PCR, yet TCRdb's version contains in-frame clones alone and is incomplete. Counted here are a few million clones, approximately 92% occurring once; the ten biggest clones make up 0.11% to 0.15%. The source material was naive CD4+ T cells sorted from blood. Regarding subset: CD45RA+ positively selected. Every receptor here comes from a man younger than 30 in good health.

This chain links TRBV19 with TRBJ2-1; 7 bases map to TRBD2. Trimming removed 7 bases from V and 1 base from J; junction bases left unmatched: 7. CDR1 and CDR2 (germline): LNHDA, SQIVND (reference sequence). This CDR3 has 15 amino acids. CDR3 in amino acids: CASTASGVSYNEQFF. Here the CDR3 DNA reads TGTGCCAGTACCGCGAGCGGGGTTTCCTACAATGAGCAGTTCTTC.

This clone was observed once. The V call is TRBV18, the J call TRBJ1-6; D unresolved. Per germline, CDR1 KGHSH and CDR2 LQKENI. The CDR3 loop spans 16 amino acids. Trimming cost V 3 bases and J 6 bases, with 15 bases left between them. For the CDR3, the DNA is TGTGCCAGCTCACCGTTACCGACAAATGCTAATTCACCCCTCCACTTT. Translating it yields CASSPLPTNANSPLHF. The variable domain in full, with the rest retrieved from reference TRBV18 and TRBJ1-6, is NAGVMQNPRHLVRRRGQEARLRCSPMKGHSHVYWYRQLPEEGLKFMVYLQKENIIDESGMPKERFSAEFPKEGPSILRIQQVVRGDSAAYFCASSPLPTNANSPLHFGNGTRLTVT.

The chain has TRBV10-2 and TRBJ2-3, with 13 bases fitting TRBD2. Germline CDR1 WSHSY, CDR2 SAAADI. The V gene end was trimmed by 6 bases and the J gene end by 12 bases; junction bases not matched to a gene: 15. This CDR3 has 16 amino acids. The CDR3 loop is CASRDLTSGGPDKQYF. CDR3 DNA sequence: TGCGCCAGCAGAGATTTGACTAGCGGGGGGCCCGATAAACAGTATTTT.

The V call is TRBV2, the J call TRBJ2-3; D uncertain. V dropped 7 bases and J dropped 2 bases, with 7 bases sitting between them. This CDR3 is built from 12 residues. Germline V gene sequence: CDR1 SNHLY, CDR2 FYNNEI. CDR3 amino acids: CASTSITDTQYF. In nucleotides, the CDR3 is TGTGCCAGCACCAGCATCACAGATACGCAGTATTTT.

DNA for the CDR3: TGTGCCAGCAGCGCCGACCTCGGGGCTATGGGCACTGAAGCTTTCTTT. It yields the protein CASSADLGAMGTEAFF. The chain recombines TRBV9 with TRBJ1-1; a weak D match, TRBD1 (5 bases). Germline V gives CDR1 SGDLS, CDR2 YYNGEE. This CDR3 has 16 amino acids. The V gene lost 3 bases and the J gene lost 4 bases, with 19 bases spanning the gap. The whole variable domain, remainder taken from reference TRBV9 and TRBJ1-1, is DSGVTQTPKHLITATGQRVTLRCSPRSGDLSVYWYQQSLDQGLQFLIQYYNGEERAKGNILERFSAQQFPDLHSELNLSSLELGDSALYFCASSADLGAMGTEAFFGQGTRLTVV.

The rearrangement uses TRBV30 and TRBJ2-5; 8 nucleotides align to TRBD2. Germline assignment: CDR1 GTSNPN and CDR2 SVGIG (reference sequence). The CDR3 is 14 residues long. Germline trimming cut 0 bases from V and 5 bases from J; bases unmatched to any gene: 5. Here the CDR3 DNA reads TGTGCCTGGAGTGTGCCGGGGGGGAAGGAGACCCAGTACTTC. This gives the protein CAWSVPGGKETQYF.

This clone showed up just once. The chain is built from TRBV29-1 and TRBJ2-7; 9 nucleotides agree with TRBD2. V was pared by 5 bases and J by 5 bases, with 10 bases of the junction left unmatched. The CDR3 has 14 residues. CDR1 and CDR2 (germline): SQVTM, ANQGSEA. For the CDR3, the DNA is TGCAGCGTTTCTAAGGCTAGCGGGGCGAACGAGCAGTACTTC. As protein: CSVSKASGANEQYF.

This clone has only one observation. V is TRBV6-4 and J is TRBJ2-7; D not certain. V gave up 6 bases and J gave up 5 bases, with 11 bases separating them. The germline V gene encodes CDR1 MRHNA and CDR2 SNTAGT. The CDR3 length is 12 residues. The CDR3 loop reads CASSPLGNEQYF. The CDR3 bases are TGTGCCAGCAGCCCCCTGGGCAACGAGCAGTACTTC.

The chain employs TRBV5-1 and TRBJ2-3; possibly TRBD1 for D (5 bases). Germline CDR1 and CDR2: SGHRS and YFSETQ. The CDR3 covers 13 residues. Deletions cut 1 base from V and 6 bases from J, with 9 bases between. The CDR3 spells CASSLSGRDTQYF. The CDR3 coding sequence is TGCGCCAGCAGCTTGTCAGGGCGTGATACGCAGTATTTT.

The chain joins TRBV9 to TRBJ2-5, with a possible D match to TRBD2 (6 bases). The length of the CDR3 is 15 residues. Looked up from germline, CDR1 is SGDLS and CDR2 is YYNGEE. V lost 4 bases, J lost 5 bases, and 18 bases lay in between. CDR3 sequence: CASSFRGTGDETQYF. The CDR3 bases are TGTGCCAGCAGCTTTAGAGGGACGGGGGACGAGACCCAGTACTTC.

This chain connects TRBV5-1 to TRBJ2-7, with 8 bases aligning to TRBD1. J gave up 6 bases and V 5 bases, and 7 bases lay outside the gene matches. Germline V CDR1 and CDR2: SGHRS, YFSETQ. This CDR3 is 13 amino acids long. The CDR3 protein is CASRRAGGFEQYF. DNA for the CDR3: TGCGCCAGCAGAAGGGCAGGGGGCTTCGAGCAGTACTTC.

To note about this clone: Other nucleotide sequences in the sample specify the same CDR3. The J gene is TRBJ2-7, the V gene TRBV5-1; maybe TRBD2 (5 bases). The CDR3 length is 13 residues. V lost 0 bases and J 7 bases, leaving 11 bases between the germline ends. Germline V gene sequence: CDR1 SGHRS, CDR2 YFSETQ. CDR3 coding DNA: TGCGCCAGCAGCTTGGATCCGGGCGGGGAGCAGTACTTC. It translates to CASSLDPGGEQYF.

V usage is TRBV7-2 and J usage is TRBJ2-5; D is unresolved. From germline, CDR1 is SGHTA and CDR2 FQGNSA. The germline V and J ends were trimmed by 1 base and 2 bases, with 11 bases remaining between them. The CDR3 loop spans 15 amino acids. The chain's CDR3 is CASSLGPQPQETQYF. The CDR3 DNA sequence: TGTGCCAGCAGCTTAGGCCCCCAGCCACAAGAGACCCAGTACTTC. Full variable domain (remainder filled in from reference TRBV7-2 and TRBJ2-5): GAGVSQSPSNKVTEKGKDVELRCDPISGHTALYWYRQSLGQGLEFLIYFQGNSAPDKSGLPSDRFSAERTGGSVSTLTIQRTQQEDSAVYLCASSLGPQPQETQYFGPGTRLLVL.

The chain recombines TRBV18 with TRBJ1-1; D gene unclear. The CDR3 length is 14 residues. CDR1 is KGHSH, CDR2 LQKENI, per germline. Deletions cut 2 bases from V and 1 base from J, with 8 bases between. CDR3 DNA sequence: TGTGCCAGCTCACCATACACATGGAACACTGAAGCTTTCTTT. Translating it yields CASSPYTWNTEAFF.

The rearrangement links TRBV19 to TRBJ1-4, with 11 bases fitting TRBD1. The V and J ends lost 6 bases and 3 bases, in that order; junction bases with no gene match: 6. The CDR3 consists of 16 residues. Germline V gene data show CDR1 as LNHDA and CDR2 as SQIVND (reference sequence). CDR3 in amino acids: CASSGQGAAANEKLFF. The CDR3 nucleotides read TGTGCCAGTAGCGGACAGGGGGCCGCGGCTAATGAAAAACTGTTTTTT.

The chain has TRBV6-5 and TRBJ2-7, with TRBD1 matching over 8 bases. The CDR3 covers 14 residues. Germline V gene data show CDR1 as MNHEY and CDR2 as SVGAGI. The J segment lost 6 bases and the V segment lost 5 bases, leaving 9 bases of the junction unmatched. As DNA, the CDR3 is TGTGCCAGCAGTAGCTACAGGGGGTTCGGCGAGCAGTACTTC. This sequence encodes CASSSYRGFGEQYF.

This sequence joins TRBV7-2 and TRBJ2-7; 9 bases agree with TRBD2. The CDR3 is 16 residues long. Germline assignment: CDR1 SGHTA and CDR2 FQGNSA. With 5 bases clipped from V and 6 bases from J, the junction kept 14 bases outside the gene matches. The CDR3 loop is CASSLDGVAGVREQYF. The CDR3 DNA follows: TGTGCCAGCAGCCTAGACGGAGTAGCGGGAGTTCGCGAGCAGTACTTC.

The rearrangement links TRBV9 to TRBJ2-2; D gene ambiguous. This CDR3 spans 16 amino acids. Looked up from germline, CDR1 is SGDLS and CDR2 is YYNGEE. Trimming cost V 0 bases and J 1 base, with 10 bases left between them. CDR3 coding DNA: TGTGCCAGCAGCGTAGAACACTTCTGGAACACCGGGGAGCTGTTTTTT. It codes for CASSVEHFWNTGELFF.

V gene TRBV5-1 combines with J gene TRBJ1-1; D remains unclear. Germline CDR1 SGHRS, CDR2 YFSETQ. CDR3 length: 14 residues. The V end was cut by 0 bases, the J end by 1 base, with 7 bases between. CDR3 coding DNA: TGCGCCAGCAGCTTGGTTGTCGGGAACACTGAAGCTTTCTTT. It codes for CASSLVVGNTEAFF.

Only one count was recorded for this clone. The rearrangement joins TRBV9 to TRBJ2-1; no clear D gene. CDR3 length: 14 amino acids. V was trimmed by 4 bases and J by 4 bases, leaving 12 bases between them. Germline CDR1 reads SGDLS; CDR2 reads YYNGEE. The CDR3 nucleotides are TGTGCCAGCAGCCCAAGAGAAGTGTACAATGAGCAGTTCTTC. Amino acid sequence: CASSPREVYNEQFF.

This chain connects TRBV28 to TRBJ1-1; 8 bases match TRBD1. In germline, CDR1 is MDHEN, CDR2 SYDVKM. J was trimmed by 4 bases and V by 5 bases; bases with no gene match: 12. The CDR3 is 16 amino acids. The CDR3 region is CASSPPPGQGATEAFF. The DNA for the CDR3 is TGTGCCAGCAGTCCGCCTCCTGGTCAGGGGGCCACTGAAGCTTTCTTT.

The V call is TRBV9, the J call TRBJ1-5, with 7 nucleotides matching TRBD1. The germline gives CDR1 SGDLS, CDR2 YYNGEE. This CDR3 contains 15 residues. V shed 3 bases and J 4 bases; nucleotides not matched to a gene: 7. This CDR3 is CASSATGTENQPQHF. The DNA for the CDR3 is TGTGCCAGCAGCGCAACCGGGACAGAGAATCAGCCCCAGCATTTT.

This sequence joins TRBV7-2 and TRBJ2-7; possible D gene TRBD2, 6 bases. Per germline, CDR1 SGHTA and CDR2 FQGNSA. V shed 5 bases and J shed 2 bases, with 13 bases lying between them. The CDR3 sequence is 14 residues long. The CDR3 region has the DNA TGTGCCAGCAGCACCACGGCGGGGCCCTACGAGCAGTACTTC. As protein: CASSTTAGPYEQYF.

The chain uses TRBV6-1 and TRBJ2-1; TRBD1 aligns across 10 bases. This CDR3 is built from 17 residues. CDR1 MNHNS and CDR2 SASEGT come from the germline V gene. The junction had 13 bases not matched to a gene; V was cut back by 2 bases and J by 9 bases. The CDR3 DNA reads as TGTGCCAGCAGTGAACGGCCCCGGGACAGGGGTTACGCTGAGCAGTTCTTC. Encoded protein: CASSERPRDRGYAEQFF.

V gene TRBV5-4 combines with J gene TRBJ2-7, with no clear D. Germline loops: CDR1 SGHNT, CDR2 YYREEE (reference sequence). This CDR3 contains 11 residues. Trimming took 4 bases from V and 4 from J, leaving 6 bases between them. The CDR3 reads CASSTDYEQYF. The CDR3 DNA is TGTGCCAGCAGCACGGATTACGAGCAGTACTTC.

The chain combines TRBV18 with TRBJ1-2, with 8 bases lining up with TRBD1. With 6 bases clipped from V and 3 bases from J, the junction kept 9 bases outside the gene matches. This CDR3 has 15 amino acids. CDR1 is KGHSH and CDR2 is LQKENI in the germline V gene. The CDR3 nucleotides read TGTGCCAGCTCCAGACCGACAGGGGATTACTATGGCTACACCTTC. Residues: CASSRPTGDYYGYTF. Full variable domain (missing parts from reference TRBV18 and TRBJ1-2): NAGVMQNPRHLVRRRGQEARLRCSPMKGHSHVYWYRQLPEEGLKFMVYLQKENIIDESGMPKERFSAEFPKEGPSILRIQQVVRGDSAAYFCASSRPTGDYYGYTFGSGTRLTVV.

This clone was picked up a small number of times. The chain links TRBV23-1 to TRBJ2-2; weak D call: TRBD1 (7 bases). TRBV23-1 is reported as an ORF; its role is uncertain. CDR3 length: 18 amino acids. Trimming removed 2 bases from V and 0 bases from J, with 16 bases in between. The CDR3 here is CASSQRRGRAPNTGELFF. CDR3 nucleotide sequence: TGCGCCAGCAGTCAAAGGAGGGGGCGGGCACCGAACACCGGGGAGCTGTTTTTT.